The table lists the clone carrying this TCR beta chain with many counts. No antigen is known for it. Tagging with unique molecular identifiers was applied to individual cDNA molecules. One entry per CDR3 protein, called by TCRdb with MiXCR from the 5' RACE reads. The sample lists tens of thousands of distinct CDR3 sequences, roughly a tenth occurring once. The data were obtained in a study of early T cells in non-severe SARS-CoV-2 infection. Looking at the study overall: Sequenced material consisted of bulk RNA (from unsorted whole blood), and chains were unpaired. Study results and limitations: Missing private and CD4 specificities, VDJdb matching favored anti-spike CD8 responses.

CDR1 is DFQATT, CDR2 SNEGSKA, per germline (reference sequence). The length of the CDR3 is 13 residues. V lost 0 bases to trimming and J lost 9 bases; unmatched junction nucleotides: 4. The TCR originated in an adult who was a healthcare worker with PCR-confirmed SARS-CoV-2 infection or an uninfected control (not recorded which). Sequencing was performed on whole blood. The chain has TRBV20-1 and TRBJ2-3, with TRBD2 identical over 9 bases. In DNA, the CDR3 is TGCAGTGCTAGAGAGGGACTAGCTCTAACGCAGTATTTT. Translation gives CSAREGLALTQYF.